This TCR beta chain was retrieved from a study of blood T cell repertoires in COVID-19. In the original analysis: Reference gene primer amplification gave nucleated cell count estimates. Assay: immunoSEQ multiplex PCR; the TCRdb copy retains only in-frame clones and omits some. V and J calls plus clone size are reproduced from that table; the DNA served to infer D and trimming. The sample lists 100,000 or so clones; 70% to 90% were seen once. Deletions cut 5 bases from V and 2 bases from J, with 18 bases between. Per germline, CDR1 SGHVS and CDR2 FNYEAQ. This CDR3 has 17 residues. Sequencing was done on a sample of peripheral blood. This sequence joins TRBV7-6 and TRBJ1-4; D might be TRBD1 (6 bases). This receptor was taken from a woman aged 55-69 years with acute or convalescent COVID-19. The CDR3 sequence: CASSGTTRMETNEKLFF. The CDR3 DNA reads as TGTGCCAGCAGCGGGACAACAAGAATGGAGACTAATGAAAAACTGTTTTTT.